The TCR beta chain described here comes from a study of identical twins. In germline, CDR1 is SGDLS, CDR2 YYNGEE. The CDR3 contains 12 residues. V dropped 4 bases and J dropped 6 bases, with 7 bases sitting between them. General study points: Low generation probability was overrepresented in out-of-frame alpha sequences shared by twins.

TCRdb re-called the 5' RACE reads through MiXCR, storing one row per CDR3 protein. This table holds around 530,000 distinct CDR3 sequences, 12% to 15% found once. This clonotype was counted only a few times. The antigen remains unidentified. In addition, the sample was reused for a study of yellow fever vaccine responses in identical twins.

The sample was CD4+ T cells sorted from blood. This receptor was obtained from a young woman in good health. The chain combines TRBV9 with TRBJ2-2, with D unresolved. The CDR3 loop is CASSWAPGELFF. Written as DNA, the CDR3 is TGTGCCAGCAGCTGGGCTCCCGGGGAGCTGTTTTTT.